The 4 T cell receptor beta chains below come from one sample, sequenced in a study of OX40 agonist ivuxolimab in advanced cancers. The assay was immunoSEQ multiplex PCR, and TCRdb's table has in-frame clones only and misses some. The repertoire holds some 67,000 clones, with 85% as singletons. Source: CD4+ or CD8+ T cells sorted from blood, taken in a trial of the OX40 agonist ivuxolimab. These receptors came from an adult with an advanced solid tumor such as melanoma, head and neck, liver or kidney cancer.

The CDR3 protein is CASRDQWAMQDTQYF. DNA for the CDR3: TGCGCCAGCAGGGATCAGTGGGCCATGCAGGATACGCAGTATTTT. The chain combines TRBV5-1 with TRBJ2-3, with unresolved D. Germline V gene data show CDR1 as SGHRS and CDR2 as YFSETQ. This CDR3 is 15 amino acids long. Trimming shortened V by 5 bases and J by 6 bases, and 19 bases separated the two germline ends.

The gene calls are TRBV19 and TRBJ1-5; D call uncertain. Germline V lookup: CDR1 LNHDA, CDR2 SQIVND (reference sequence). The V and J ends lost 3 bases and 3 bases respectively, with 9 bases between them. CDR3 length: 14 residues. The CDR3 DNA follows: TGTGCCAGTAGTATCTATCTGGACAATCAGCCCCAGCATTTT. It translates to CASSIYLDNQPQHF. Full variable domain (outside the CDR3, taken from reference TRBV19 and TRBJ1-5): DGGITQSPKYLFRKEGQNVTLSCEQNLNHDAMYWYRQDPGQGLRLIYYSQIVNDFQKGDIAEGYSVSREKKESFPLTVTSAQKNPTAFYLCASSIYLDNQPQHFGDGTRLSIL.

The CDR3: CASSYRDRGAEKLFF. The CDR3 coding sequence is TGTGCCAGCAGCTATCGGGACAGGGGGGCGGAAAAACTGTTTTTT. This sequence joins TRBV5-6 and TRBJ1-4, with TRBD1 matching 11 bases. CDR3 length: 15 residues. Germline CDR1 and CDR2: SGHDT and YYEEEE. Unmatched junction bases numbered 6, after V lost 3 bases and J lost 8 bases.

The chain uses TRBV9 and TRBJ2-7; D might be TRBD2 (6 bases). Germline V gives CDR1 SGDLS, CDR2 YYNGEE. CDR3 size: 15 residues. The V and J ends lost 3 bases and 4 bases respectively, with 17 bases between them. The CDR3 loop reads CASSAELGGGYEQYF. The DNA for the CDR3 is TGTGCCAGCAGCGCCGAGCTGGGGGGTGGGTACGAGCAGTACTTC.